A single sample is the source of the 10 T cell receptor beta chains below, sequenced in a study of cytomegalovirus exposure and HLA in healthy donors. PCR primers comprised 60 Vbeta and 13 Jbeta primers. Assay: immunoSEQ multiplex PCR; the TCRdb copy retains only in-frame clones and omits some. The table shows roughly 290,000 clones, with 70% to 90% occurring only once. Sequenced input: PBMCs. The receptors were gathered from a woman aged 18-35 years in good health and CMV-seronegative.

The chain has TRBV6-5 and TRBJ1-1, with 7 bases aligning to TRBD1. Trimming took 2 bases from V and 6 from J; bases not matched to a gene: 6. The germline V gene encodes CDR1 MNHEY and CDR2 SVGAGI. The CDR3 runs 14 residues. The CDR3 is CASSYVKGTAEAFF. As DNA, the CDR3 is TGTGCCAGCAGTTACGTTAAGGGGACAGCTGAAGCTTTCTTT.

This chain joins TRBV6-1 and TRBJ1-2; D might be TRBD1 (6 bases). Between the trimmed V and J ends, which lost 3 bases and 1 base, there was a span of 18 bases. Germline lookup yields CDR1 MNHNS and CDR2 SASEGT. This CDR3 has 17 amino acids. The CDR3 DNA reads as TGTGCCAGCAGTGACGTGGCAGGGGCGATTCATAACTATGGCTACACCTTC. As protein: CASSDVAGAIHNYGYTF.

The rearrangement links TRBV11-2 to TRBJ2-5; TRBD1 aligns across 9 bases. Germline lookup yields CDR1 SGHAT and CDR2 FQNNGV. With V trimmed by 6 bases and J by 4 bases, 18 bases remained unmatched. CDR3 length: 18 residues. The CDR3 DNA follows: TGTGCCAGCAGTCCTTTTCCCGGGACAGGGACGGAGGGAGAGACCCAGTACTTC. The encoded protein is CASSPFPGTGTEGETQYF.

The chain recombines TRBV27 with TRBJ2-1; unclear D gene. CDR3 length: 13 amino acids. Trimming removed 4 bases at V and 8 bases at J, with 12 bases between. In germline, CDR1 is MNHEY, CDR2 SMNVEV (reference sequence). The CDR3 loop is CASSSLRRDEQFF. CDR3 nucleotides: TGTGCCAGCAGTTCCCTACGCCGGGATGAGCAGTTCTTC.

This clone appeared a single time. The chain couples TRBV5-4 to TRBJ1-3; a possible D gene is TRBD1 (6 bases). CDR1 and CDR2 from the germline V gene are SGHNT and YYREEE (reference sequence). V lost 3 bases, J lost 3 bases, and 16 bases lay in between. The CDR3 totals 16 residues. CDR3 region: CASSSTGQLFGNTIYF. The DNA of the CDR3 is TGTGCCAGCAGCTCCACAGGACAGCTCTTTGGAAACACCATATATTTT.

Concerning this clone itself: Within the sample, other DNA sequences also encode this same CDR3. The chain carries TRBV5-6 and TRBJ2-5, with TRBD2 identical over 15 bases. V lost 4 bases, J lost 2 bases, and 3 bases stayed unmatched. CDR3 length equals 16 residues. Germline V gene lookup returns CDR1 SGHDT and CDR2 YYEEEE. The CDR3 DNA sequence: TGTGCCAGCAGCATCGGACTAGCGGGGGGGCAAGAGACCCAGTACTTC. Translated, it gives CASSIGLAGGQETQYF.

The CDR3 region is CASSLGPGGRDEQYF. CDR3 in DNA: TGTGCCAGCAGCTTAGGCCCGGGGGGCAGGGACGAGCAGTACTTC. The chain is built from TRBV11-1 and TRBJ2-7, with D perhaps TRBD2 (7 bases). V lost 1 base, J lost 5 bases, and 15 bases lay in between. Germline CDR1 SGHAT, CDR2 FQDESV (reference sequence). The CDR3 sequence is 15 residues long.

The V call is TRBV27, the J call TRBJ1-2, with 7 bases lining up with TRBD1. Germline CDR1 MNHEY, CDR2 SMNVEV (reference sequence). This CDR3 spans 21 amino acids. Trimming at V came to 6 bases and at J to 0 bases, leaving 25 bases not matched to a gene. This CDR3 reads CASSSQSLITGAIPTNYGYTF. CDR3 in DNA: TGTGCCAGCAGCTCACAATCTTTGATTACAGGGGCCATACCCACTAACTATGGCTACACCTTC.

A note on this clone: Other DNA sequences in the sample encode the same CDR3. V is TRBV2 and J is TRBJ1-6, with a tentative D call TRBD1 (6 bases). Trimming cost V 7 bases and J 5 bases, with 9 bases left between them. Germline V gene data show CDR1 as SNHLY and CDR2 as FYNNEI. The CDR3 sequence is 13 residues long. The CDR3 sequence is CASTGQHNSPLHF. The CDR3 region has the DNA TGTGCCAGCACAGGACAGCATAATTCACCCCTCCACTTT.

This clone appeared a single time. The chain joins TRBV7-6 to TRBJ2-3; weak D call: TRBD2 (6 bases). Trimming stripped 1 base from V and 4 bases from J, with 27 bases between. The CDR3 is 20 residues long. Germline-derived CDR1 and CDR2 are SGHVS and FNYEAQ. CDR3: CASSLDPRPSSDPAPDTQYF. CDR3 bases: TGTGCCAGCAGCTTAGACCCGCGACCGTCTAGCGACCCGGCCCCAGATACGCAGTATTTT.